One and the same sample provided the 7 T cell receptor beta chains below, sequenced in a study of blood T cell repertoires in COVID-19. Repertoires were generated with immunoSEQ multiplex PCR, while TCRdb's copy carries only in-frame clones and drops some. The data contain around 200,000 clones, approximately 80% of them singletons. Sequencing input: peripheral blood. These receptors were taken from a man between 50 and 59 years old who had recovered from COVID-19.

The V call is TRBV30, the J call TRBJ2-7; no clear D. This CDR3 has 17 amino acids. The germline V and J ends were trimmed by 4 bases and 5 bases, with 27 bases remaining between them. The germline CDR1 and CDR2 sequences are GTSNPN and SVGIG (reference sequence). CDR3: CAWTGEVEPLLSHEQYF. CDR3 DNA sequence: TGTGCCTGGACCGGCGAGGTTGAGCCCCTTCTTTCTCACGAGCAGTACTTC.

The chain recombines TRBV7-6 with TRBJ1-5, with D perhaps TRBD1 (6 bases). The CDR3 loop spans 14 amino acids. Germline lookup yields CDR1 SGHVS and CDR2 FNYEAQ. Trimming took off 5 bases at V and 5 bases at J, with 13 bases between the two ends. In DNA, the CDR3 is TGTGCCAGCAGCATGGACAGCTCGGATCAGCCCCAGCATTTT. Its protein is CASSMDSSDQPQHF.

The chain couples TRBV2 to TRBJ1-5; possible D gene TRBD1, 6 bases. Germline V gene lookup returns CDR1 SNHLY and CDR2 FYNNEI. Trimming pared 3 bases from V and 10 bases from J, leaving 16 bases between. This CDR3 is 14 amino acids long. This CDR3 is CASSDRGQYEPQHF. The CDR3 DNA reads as TGTGCCAGCAGTGATCGAGGACAGTACGAACCCCAGCATTTT.

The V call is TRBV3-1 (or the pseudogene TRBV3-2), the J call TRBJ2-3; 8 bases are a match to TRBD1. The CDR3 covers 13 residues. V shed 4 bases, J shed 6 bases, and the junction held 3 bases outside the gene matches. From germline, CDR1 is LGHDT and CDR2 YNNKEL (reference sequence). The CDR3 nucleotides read TGTGCCAGCAGCCCCCAGGGGGCCGATACGCAGTATTTT. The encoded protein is CASSPQGADTQYF.

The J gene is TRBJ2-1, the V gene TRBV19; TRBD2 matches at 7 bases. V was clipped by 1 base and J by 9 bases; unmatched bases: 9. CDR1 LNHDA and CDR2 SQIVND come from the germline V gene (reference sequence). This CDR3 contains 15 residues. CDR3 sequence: CASSIVGGRVGEQFF. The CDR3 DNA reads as TGTGCCAGTAGTATAGTGGGCGGGAGAGTTGGTGAGCAGTTCTTC.

CDR3 nucleotides: TGTGCCAGCAGCCCTTGGGACAGAAACATTCAGTACTTC. Translated: CASSPWDRNIQYF. The chain carries TRBV7-2 and TRBJ2-4; 7 bases fit TRBD1. The CDR3 is 13 amino acids. Per the germline V gene, CDR1 is SGHTA and CDR2 is FQGNSA. V was clipped by 5 bases and J by 6 bases; unmatched bases: 4.

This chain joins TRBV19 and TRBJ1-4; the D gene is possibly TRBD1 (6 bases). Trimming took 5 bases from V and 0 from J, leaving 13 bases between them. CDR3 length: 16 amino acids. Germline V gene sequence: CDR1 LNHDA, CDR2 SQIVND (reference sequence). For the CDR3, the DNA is TGTGCCAGTAGTCTGTCCAGGGGTGCAACTAATGAAAAACTGTTTTTT. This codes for CASSLSRGATNEKLFF.